This T cell receptor (beta chain) was identified in a study of regulatory and conventional T cells in RAG deficiency. Sequenced by immunoSEQ multiplex PCR; TCRdb stores in-frame clones only, minus some. The sample lists 25,000 to 35,000 clones; 90% to 95% were seen once. Conventional CD4+ T cells were sorted from blood as CD25-low CD127-high cells. A further study also used this sample, focusing on regulatory T cells. Per that paper: The PCR used 52 TRBV and 13 TRBJ primers.

This TCR derives from a human donor in good health. The source material was CD25- CD4+ T cells sorted from blood.

The DNA of the CDR3 is TGTGCCAGCAGCTCTCCCGTAGGGGGGGCTAATGAAAAACTGTTTTTT. Its translation is CASSSPVGGANEKLFF. The chain recombines TRBV13 with TRBJ1-4; D might be TRBD1 (6 bases). Germline values: CDR1 PRHDT, CDR2 FYEKMQ (reference sequence). Trimming pared 4 bases from V and 3 bases from J, leaving 15 bases between. The CDR3 contains 16 residues.